Below, one TCR beta chain is given with its context. Its antigen is currently unknown. Per the germline V gene, CDR1 is SGHKS and CDR2 is YYEKEE (reference sequence). The CDR3 is 13 amino acids. The V end was cut by 4 bases, the J end by 15 bases, with 20 bases between. The data are from a study of Graves' ophthalmopathy and Graves' hyperthyroidism. Study results and caveats: Most thyroid clonotypes with frequency above 0.001 were detected in blood too.

RNA served as the template for amplifying TCR beta CDR3 regions. Second-round multiplex PCR came after first-round RT-PCR with HTBI primers. MiXCR, applied by TCRdb to the multiplex PCR reads, yields one record per CDR3 protein. The sample contains over 500,000 distinct CDR3 sequences, about 24% of which appear only once. This receptor was obtained from a woman aged 18-29 years with stable Graves' hyperthyroidism. Some clones in this sample may be carry-over from other donors' samples. The chain links TRBV5-5 to TRBJ1-3; D might be TRBD1 (6 bases). The sequenced sample consisted of peripheral blood. Written as DNA, the CDR3 is TGTGCCAGCAGCGATCAGAAACGGGGGCGGTCATATTTT. It translates to CASSDQKRGRSYF. Full variable domain (outside the CDR3, taken from reference TRBV5-5 and TRBJ1-3): DAGVTQSPTHLIKTRGQQVTLRCSPISGHKSVSWYQQVLGQGPQFIFQYYEKEERGRGNFPDRFSARQFPNYSSELNVNALLLGDSALYLCASSDQKRGRSYFGEGSWLTVV.